These 20 T cell receptor beta chains came from one sample sequenced in a study of cytomegalovirus exposure and HLA in healthy donors. PCR amplification relied on 60 Vbeta primers (plus 13 Jbeta primers). The table came from immunoSEQ multiplex PCR; TCRdb's copy has only in-frame clones and leaves some out. Among more than 85,000 clones listed, about 75% were seen once. The sequenced sample consisted of PBMCs. These receptors were collected from a man aged 25-45 years in good health and CMV-seropositive.

The chain has TRBV7-3 and TRBJ2-1; TRBD2 matches 11 bases. J lost 6 bases, V lost 3 bases, and 4 bases had no gene match. Per germline, CDR1 SGHTA and CDR2 FQGTGA. The CDR3 covers 15 residues. CDR3 amino acids: CASSFSGGASNEQFF. Written as DNA, the CDR3 is TGTGCCAGCAGCTTTAGCGGGGGGGCTTCCAATGAGCAGTTCTTC.

The J gene is TRBJ2-5, the V gene TRBV5-8; no clear D gene. The germline V gene has CDR1 SGHTS and CDR2 YDEGEE. This CDR3 spans 14 amino acids. With 3 bases removed from V and 11 bases from J, the gap between germline ends came to 20 bases. The CDR3 is CASSSKSQLGKQYF. In DNA form, the CDR3 reads TGTGCCAGCAGCTCCAAATCACAACTGGGCAAGCAGTACTTC. The complete variable domain, with remaining parts taken from reference TRBV5-8 and TRBJ2-5, reads EAGVTQSPTHLIKTRGQQATLRCSPISGHTSVYWYQQALGLGLQFLLWYDEGEERNRGNFPPRFSGRQFPNYSSELNVNALELEDSALYLCASSSKSQLGKQYFGPGTRLLVL.

The J gene is TRBJ2-5, the V gene TRBV6-4; D is ambiguous. V lost 8 bases, J lost 2 bases, and 15 bases lay in between. CDR3 size: 14 residues. Germline V CDR1 and CDR2: MRHNA, SNTAGT. CDR3 sequence reads: CASVPPVGQETQYF. As DNA, the CDR3 is TGTGCCAGCGTCCCCCCGGTCGGGCAAGAGACCCAGTACTTC.

The CDR3 spells CASSLGGDSYEQYF. CDR3 DNA: TGCGCCAGCAGCTTGGGGGGGGACTCCTACGAGCAGTACTTC. The chain uses TRBV5-1 and TRBJ2-7; D may be TRBD2 (6 bases). Trimming took off 0 bases at V and 0 bases at J, with 7 bases between the two ends. CDR1 is SGHRS, CDR2 YFSETQ, per germline. The CDR3 totals 14 residues. The variable domain in full, completed from reference TRBV5-1 and TRBJ2-7, reads KAGVTQTPRYLIKTRGQQVTLSCSPISGHRSVSWYQQTPGQGLQFLFEYFSETQRNKGNFPGRFSGRQFSNSRSEMNVSTLELGDSALYLCASSLGGDSYEQYFGPGTRLTVT.

This chain connects TRBV20-1 to TRBJ2-1, with D unclear. Germline values: CDR1 DFQATT, CDR2 SNEGSKA (reference sequence). With 5 bases removed from V and 1 base from J, the gap between germline ends came to 3 bases. The CDR3 sequence is 11 residues long. The CDR3 coding sequence is TGCAGTGCTCGTTCCTACAATGAGCAGTTCTTC. Translated, it gives CSARSYNEQFF.

The chain uses TRBV2 and TRBJ2-6; 8 bases match TRBD1. This CDR3 comprises 18 residues. J gave up 1 base and V 2 bases, and 7 bases lay outside the gene matches. Germline CDR1 and CDR2: SNHLY and FYNNEI. The CDR3 bases are TGTGCCAGCAGTGAACGCAGGGGGCGTCATTCTGGGGCCAACGTCCTGACTTTC. This encodes CASSERRGRHSGANVLTF.

This chain uses TRBV7-9 with TRBJ2-7; 7 positions agree with TRBD1. The CDR3 is made up of 13 amino acids. Losses at the gene ends were 5 bases for V and 3 bases for J; bases not matched to a gene: 4. CDR1 is SEHNR, CDR2 FQNEAQ, per germline (reference sequence). CDR3 nucleotides: TGTGCCAGCAGCGAAGGGGGCAGCTACGAGCAGTACTTC. As protein: CASSEGGSYEQYF.

V and J are TRBV2 and TRBJ1-5; D gene uncertain. CDR3 length: 15 residues. Per the germline V gene, CDR1 is SNHLY and CDR2 is FYNNEI. V was trimmed by 0 bases and J by 6 bases, leaving 12 bases between them. The CDR3 sequence: CASSEASRPGQPQHF. CDR3 nucleotides: TGTGCCAGCAGTGAAGCCTCCCGCCCAGGTCAGCCCCAGCATTTT.

The J gene is TRBJ2-7, the V gene TRBV5-4; possible D gene TRBD1, 5 bases. V lost 4 bases, J lost 2 bases, and 13 bases lay in between. Germline lookup yields CDR1 SGHNT and CDR2 YYREEE (reference sequence). The length of the CDR3 is 14 residues. In DNA form, the CDR3 reads TGTGCCAGCAGCAGCCAGATGACAGCCTACGAGCAGTACTTC. This encodes CASSSQMTAYEQYF.

This clone was recorded once. V usage is TRBV19 and J usage is TRBJ1-2; TRBD1 is a possible D gene (6 bases). Germline loops: CDR1 LNHDA, CDR2 SQIVND (reference sequence). V gave up 1 base and J gave up 1 base, with 10 bases separating them. This CDR3 region has 15 residues. The CDR3 sequence is CASSIGGHDNYGYTF. The CDR3 bases are TGTGCCAGTAGTATAGGGGGACACGATAACTATGGCTACACCTTC.

This clone appeared a single time. The chain is built from TRBV9 and TRBJ1-2; TRBD1 might be the D (6 bases). Between the trimmed V and J ends, which lost 1 base and 3 bases, there was a span of 10 bases. Per germline, CDR1 SGDLS and CDR2 YYNGEE. CDR3 size: 14 residues. The CDR3 spells CASSVMGADYGYTF. CDR3 nucleotides: TGTGCCAGCAGCGTAATGGGGGCAGACTATGGCTACACCTTC. Variable domain in full (rest from reference TRBV9 and TRBJ1-2): DSGVTQTPKHLITATGQRVTLRCSPRSGDLSVYWYQQSLDQGLQFLIQYYNGEERAKGNILERFSAQQFPDLHSELNLSSLELGDSALYFCASSVMGADYGYTFGSGTRLTVV.

This clone appeared a few times. The CDR3: CASSQQGTGYGYTF. As DNA, the CDR3 is TGCGCCAGCAGCCAACAGGGAACGGGCTATGGCTACACCTTC. The V call is TRBV4-1, the J call TRBJ1-2, with a weak D call TRBD1 (5 bases). Trimming took 2 bases from V and 4 from J, leaving 11 bases between them. Germline V gives CDR1 MGHRA, CDR2 YSYEKL. CDR3 length: 14 residues.

The chain links TRBV4-1 to TRBJ1-2; 11 nucleotides align to TRBD1. J lost 7 bases, V lost 1 base, and 8 bases had no gene match. This CDR3 has 16 residues. The V gene's germline CDR1 is MGHRA and CDR2 YSYEKL. The CDR3 region has the DNA TGCGCCAGCAGCCAAGCGGTTGGACAGGGGGCTCTTGGCTACACCTTC. It is translated as CASSQAVGQGALGYTF.

Notes on this clone: An end of the junction differs from the germline gene, which may be a read error. V gene TRBV7-9 combines with J gene TRBJ2-1; TRBD2 matches at 7 bases. The CDR3 loop spans 16 amino acids. Per the germline V gene, CDR1 is SEHNR and CDR2 is FQNEAQ (reference sequence). CDR3 nucleotides: TGTTCCAGCAGCTTAGCGGGTGGGATTCGGGGTAATGAGCAGTTCTTC. Its protein is CSSSLAGGIRGNEQFF. The full variable domain, with the rest looked up from reference TRBV7-9 and TRBJ2-1, is DTGVSQNPRHKITKRGQNVTFRCDPISEHNRLYWYRQTLGQGPEFLTYFQNEAQLEKSRLLSDRFSAERPKGSFSTLEIQRTEQGDSAMYLCSSSLAGGIRGNEQFFGPGTRLTVL.

This clone turned up a few times. The rearrangement links TRBV11-2 to TRBJ2-7, with TRBD1 as a possible D gene (5 bases). The CDR3 is made up of 13 amino acids. With 5 bases removed from V and 6 bases from J, the gap between germline ends came to 14 bases. CDR1 and CDR2 (germline): SGHAT, FQNNGV. DNA of the CDR3: TGTGCCAGCAGCGACATCAGGGCCCGCGAGCAGTACTTC. Translated: CASSDIRAREQYF.

This clone turned up a few times. The chain is built from TRBV5-6 and TRBJ1-1, with 7 bases aligning to TRBD1. The germline V gene has CDR1 SGHDT and CDR2 YYEEEE. The CDR3 is 15 residues long. The V gene end was trimmed by 0 bases and the J gene end by 5 bases; junction bases not matched to a gene: 7. In nucleotides, the CDR3 is TGTGCCAGCAGCTTGGTTGACAGGGAAGTGACTGAAGCTTTCTTT. Its protein product is CASSLVDREVTEAFF.

The chain employs TRBV28 and TRBJ1-2, with D possibly TRBD1 on 6 matching bases. This CDR3 region has 12 residues. Trimming left V 7 bases short and J 7 bases short, with 13 bases between. The germline V gene has CDR1 MDHEN and CDR2 SYDVKM. The DNA of the CDR3 is TGTGCCAGCACCCTAGGGGGATCTGGCTACACCTTC. Protein product: CASTLGGSGYTF.

A few counts support this clone. This chain connects TRBV6-5 to TRBJ1-1, with a weak D call TRBD1 (6 bases). The length of the CDR3 is 14 residues. Germline values: CDR1 MNHEY, CDR2 SVGAGI. V was trimmed by 6 bases and J by 2 bases, leaving 13 bases between them. CDR3 DNA: TGTGCCAGCAGATCGACAGGTGGTAACACTGAAGCTTTCTTT. It translates to CASRSTGGNTEAFF.

The V gene is TRBV6-5, the J gene TRBJ1-4; the D gene is possibly TRBD1 (5 bases). V gave up 5 bases and J gave up 10 bases, with 17 bases separating them. The CDR3 loop spans 14 amino acids. Per the germline V gene, CDR1 is MNHEY and CDR2 is SVGAGI. The CDR3 DNA reads as TGTGCCAGCAGTCAAGGGGTCGGGGAGGGAAAACTGTTTTTT. This sequence encodes CASSQGVGEGKLFF.

This rearrangement joins TRBV27 to TRBJ2-5; TRBD1 might be the D (5 bases). The CDR3 covers 13 residues. The germline V gene has CDR1 MNHEY and CDR2 SMNVEV (reference sequence). The V gene lost 4 bases and the J gene lost 0 bases, with 6 bases spanning the gap. Here the CDR3 DNA reads TGTGCCAGCAGTTGGGGCTACCAAGAGACCCAGTACTTC. As protein: CASSWGYQETQYF.